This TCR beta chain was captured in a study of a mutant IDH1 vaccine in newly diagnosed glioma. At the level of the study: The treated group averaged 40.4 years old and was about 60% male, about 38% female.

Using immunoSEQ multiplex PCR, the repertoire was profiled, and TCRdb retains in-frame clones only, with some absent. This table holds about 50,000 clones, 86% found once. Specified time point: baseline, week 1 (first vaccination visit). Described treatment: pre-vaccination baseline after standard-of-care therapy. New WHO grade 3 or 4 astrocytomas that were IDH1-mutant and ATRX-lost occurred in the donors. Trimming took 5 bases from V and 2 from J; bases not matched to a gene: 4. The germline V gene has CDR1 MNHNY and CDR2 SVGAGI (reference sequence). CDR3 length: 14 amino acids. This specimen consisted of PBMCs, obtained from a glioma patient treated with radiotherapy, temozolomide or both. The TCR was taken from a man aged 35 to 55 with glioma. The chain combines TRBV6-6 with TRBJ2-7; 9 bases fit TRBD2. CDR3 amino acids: CASSIAGAAYEQYF. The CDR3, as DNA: TGTGCCAGCAGTATAGCGGGGGCAGCCTACGAGCAGTACTTC.